This T cell receptor (beta chain) was sequenced for a study of early T cells in non-severe SARS-CoV-2 infection. At the level of the study: Chains were unpaired, as sequencing was done on bulk RNA from unsorted whole blood.

Germline CDR1 MDHEN, CDR2 SYDVKM. CDR3 length: 14 amino acids. V was pared by 10 bases and J by 2 bases, with 11 bases of the junction left unmatched. The TCR library protocol was used to attach unique molecular identifiers. These identifiers were attached to individual cDNA molecules. A single record per CDR3 protein comes from TCRdb applying MiXCR to the 5' RACE reads. The sample has around 81,000 distinct CDR3 sequences, around 15% seen once. This TCR was sampled from an adult who was a healthcare worker with PCR-confirmed SARS-CoV-2 infection or an uninfected control (not recorded which). The sample comprised whole blood. The chain combines TRBV28 with TRBJ2-7, with TRBD1 matching over 7 bases. CDR3 DNA: TGTGCCATACATCGGACAGGTACTACCTACGAGCAGTACTTC. Encoded protein: CAIHRTGTTYEQYF.